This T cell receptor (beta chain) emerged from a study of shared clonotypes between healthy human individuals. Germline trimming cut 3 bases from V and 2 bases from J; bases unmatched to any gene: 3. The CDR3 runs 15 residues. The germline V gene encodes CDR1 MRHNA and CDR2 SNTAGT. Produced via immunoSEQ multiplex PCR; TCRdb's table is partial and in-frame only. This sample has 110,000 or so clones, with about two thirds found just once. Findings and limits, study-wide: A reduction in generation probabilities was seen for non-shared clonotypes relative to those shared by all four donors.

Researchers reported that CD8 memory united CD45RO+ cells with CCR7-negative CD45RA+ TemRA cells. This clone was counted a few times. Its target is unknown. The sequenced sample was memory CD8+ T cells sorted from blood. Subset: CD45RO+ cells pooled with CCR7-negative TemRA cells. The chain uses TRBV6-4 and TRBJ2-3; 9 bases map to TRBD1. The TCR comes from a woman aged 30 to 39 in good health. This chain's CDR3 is CASSDRTGDTDTQYF. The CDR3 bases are TGTGCCAGCAGTGATCGGACAGGGGACACAGATACGCAGTATTTT.